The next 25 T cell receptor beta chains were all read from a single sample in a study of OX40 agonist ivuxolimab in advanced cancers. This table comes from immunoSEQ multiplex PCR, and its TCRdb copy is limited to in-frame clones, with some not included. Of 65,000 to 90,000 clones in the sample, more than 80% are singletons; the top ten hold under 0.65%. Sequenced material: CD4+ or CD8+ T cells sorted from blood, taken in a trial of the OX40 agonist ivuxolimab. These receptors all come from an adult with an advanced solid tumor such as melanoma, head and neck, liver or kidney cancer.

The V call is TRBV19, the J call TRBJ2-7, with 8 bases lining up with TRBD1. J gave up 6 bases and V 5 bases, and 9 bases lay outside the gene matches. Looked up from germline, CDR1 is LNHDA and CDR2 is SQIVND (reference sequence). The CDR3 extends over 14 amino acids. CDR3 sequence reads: CASSPGTGPGEQYF. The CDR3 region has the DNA TGTGCCAGTAGTCCTGGGACAGGTCCTGGCGAGCAGTACTTC.

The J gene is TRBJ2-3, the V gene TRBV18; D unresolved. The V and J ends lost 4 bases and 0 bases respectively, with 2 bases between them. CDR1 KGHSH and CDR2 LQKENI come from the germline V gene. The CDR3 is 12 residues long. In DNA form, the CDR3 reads TGTGCCAGCTCACAGAGCACAGATACGCAGTATTTT. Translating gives CASSQSTDTQYF.

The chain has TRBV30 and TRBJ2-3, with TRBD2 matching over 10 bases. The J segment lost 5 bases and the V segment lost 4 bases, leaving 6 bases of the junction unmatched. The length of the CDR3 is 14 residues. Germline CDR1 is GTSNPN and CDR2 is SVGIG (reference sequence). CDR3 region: CAWTAGGPLDTQYF. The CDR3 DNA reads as TGTGCCTGGACAGCGGGAGGGCCTTTAGATACGCAGTATTTT. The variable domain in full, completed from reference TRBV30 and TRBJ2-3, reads SQTIHQWPATLVQPVGSPLSLECTVEGTSNPNLYWYRQAAGRGLQLLFYSVGIGQISSEVPQNLSASRPQDRQFILSSKKLLLSDSGFYLCAWTAGGPLDTQYFGPGTRLTVL.

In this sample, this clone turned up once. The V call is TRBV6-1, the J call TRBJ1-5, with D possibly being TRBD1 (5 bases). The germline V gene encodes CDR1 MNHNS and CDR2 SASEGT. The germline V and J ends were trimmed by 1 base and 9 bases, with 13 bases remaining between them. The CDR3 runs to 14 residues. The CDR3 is CASSEGGGITPQHF. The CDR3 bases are TGTGCCAGCAGTGAAGGTGGGGGAATAACGCCCCAGCATTTT.

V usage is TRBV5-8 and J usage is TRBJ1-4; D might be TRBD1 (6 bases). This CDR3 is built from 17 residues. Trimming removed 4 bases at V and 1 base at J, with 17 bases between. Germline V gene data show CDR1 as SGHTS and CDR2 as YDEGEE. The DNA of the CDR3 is TGTGCCAGCAGCCTCGTCCACAGGGTAGTAACTAATGAAAAACTGTTTTTT. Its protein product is CASSLVHRVVTNEKLFF.

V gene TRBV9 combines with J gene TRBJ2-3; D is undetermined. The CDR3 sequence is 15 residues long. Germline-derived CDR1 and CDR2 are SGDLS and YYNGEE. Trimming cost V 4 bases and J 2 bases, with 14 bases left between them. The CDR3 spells CASSPTPYYTDTQYF. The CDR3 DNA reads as TGTGCCAGCAGCCCGACTCCCTACTACACAGATACGCAGTATTTT. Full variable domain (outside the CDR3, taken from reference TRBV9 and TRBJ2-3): DSGVTQTPKHLITATGQRVTLRCSPRSGDLSVYWYQQSLDQGLQFLIQYYNGEERAKGNILERFSAQQFPDLHSELNLSSLELGDSALYFCASSPTPYYTDTQYFGPGTRLTVL.

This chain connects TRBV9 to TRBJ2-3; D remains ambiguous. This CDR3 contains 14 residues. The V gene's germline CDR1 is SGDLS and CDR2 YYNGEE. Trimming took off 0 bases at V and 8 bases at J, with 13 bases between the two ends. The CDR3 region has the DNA TGTGCCAGCAGCGTAGCTGACGGTGGCGTTACGCAGTATTTT. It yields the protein CASSVADGGVTQYF.

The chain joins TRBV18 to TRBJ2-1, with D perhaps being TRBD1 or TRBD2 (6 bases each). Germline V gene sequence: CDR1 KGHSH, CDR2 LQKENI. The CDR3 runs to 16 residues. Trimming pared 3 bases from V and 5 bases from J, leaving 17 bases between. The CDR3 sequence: CASSPGGRRTHNEQFF. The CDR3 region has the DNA TGTGCCAGCTCACCGGGGGGCAGGAGGACCCACAATGAGCAGTTCTTC.

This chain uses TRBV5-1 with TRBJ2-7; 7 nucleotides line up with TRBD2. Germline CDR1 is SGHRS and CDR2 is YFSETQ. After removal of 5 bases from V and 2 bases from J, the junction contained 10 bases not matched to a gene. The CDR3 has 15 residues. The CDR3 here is CASSLSGATTYEQYF. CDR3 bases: TGCGCCAGCAGTCTCAGCGGGGCAACCACCTACGAGCAGTACTTC.

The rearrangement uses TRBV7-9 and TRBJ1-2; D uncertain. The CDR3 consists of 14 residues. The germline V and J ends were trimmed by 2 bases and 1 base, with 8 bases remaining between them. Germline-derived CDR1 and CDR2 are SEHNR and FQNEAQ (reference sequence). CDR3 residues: CASSLLADNYGYTF. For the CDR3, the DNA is TGTGCCAGCAGCTTATTGGCAGATAACTATGGCTACACCTTC.

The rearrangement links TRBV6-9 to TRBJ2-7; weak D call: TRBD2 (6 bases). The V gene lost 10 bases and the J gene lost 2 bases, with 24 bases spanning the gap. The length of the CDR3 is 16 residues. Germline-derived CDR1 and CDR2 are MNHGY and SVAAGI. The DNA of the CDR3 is TGTGCCACCTCATGTGGGATTCGGCGGAGGGCCTACGAGCAGTACTTC. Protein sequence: CATSCGIRRRAYEQYF.

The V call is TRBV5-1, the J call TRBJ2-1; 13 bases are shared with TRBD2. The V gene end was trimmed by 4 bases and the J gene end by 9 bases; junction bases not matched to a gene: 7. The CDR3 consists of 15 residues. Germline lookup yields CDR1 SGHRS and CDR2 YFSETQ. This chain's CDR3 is CASSPGLAGTGEQFF. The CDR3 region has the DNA TGCGCCAGCAGCCCGGGACTAGCGGGAACGGGTGAGCAGTTCTTC.

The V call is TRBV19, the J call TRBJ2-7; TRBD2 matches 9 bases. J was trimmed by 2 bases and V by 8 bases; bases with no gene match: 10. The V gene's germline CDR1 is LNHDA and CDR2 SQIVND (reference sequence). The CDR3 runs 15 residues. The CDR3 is CASGHSGSGAYEQYF. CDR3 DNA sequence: TGTGCCAGTGGACATAGCGGGAGTGGGGCCTACGAGCAGTACTTC. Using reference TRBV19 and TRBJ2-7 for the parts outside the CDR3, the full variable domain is DGGITQSPKYLFRKEGQNVTLSCEQNLNHDAMYWYRQDPGQGLRLIYYSQIVNDFQKGDIAEGYSVSREKKESFPLTVTSAQKNPTAFYLCASGHSGSGAYEQYFGPGTRLTVT.

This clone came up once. CDR3 nucleotide sequence: TGTGCCAGCCTTACTAGCGACACAGATACGCAGTATTTT. Amino acids: CASLTSDTDTQYF. The chain recombines TRBV6-6 with TRBJ2-3; 7 bases line up with TRBD2. Trimming at V came to 8 bases and at J to 2 bases, leaving 4 bases not matched to a gene. This CDR3 has 13 amino acids. The germline gives CDR1 MNHNY, CDR2 SVGAGI (reference sequence).

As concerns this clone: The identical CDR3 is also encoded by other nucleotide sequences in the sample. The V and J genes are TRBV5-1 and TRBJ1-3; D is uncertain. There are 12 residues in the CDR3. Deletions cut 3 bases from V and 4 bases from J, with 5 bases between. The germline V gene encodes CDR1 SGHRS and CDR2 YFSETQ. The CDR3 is CASSSGGNTIYF. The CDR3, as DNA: TGCGCCAGCAGCTCGGGAGGAAACACCATATATTTT.

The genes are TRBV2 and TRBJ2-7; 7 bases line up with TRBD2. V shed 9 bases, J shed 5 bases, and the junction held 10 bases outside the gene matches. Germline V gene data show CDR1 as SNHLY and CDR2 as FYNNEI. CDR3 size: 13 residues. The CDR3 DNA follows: TGTGCCAGTAGGGGCGGCGGGAGAAACGAGCAGTACTTC. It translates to CASRGGGRNEQYF.

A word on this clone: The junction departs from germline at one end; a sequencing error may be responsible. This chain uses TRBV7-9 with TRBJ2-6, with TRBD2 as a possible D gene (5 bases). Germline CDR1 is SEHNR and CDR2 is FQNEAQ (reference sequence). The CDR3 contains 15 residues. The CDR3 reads CASSLAGSGANVLTF. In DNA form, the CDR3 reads TGTGCCAGCAGCCTAGCCGGCTCTGGGGCCAACGTCCTGACTTTC.

CDR3 loop: CASSGVSSYNEQFF. Written as DNA, the CDR3 is TGTGCCAGCAGCGGGGTGAGCTCCTACAATGAGCAGTTCTTC. This rearrangement joins TRBV9 to TRBJ2-1; D gene uncertain. CDR1 is SGDLS and CDR2 is YYNGEE in the germline V gene. The CDR3 is made up of 14 amino acids. V was pared by 3 bases and J by 0 bases, with 7 bases between.

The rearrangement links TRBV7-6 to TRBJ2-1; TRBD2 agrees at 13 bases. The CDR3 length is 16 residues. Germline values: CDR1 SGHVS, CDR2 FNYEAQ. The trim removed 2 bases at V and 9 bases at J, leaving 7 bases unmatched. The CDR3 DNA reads TGTGCCAGCAGCTTAAAACTAGCGGGAGGGCCCCTTGAGCAGTTCTTC. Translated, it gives CASSLKLAGGPLEQFF.

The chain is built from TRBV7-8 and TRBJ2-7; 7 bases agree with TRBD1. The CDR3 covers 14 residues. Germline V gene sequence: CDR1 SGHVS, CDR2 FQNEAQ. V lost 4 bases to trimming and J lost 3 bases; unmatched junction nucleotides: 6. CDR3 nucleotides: TGTGCCAGCAGCTGGGCGCGACAGGGCTACGAGCAGTACTTC. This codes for CASSWARQGYEQYF.

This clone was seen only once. The CDR3 spells CASSMAGGRQETQYF. The CDR3 DNA reads TGTGCCAGTAGTATGGCGGGAGGTCGGCAAGAGACCCAGTACTTC. This sequence joins TRBV19 and TRBJ2-5, with TRBD2 matching over 8 bases. Germline V gene lookup returns CDR1 LNHDA and CDR2 SQIVND (reference sequence). The CDR3 length is 15 residues. J lost 2 bases, V lost 3 bases, and 5 bases had no gene match.

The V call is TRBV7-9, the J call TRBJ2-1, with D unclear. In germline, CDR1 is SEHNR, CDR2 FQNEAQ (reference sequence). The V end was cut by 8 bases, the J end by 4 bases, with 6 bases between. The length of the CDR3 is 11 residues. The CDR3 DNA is TGTGCCAGCGGTACTTACAATGAGCAGTTCTTC. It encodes CASGTYNEQFF.

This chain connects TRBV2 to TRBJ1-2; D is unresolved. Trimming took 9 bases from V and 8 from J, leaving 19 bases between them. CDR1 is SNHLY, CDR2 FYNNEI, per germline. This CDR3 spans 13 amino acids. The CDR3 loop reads CARQNGPSYGYTF. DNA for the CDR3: TGTGCCAGGCAAAACGGGCCTAGCTACGGCTACACCTTC.

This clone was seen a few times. CDR3 in amino acids: CASSGRDSPGRYF. As DNA, the CDR3 is TGTGCCAGCAGCGGAAGGGACTCACCGGGGAGGTACTTC. The chain combines TRBV11-2 with TRBJ2-4, with D possibly TRBD2 on 6 matching bases. Trimming took off 5 bases at V and 15 bases at J, with 20 bases between the two ends. This CDR3 contains 13 residues. Germline CDR1 reads SGHAT; CDR2 reads FQNNGV.

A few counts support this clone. CDR3: CASSNGYGYTF. The DNA for the CDR3 is TGTGCCAGCAGTAACGGATATGGCTACACCTTC. This chain links TRBV28 with TRBJ1-2, with D hard to call. Germline V gene lookup returns CDR1 MDHEN and CDR2 SYDVKM. The CDR3 is 11 residues long. V shed 5 bases and J shed 5 bases, with 6 bases lying between them.